The 30 T cell receptor beta chains below all came from one sample that was sequenced in a study of T cells in Graves' hyperthyroidism and ophthalmopathy. The investigators amplified TCR beta CDR3 regions from RNA transcripts. With the HTBI primer set, the TCR CDR3 went through a first round of RT-PCR. Each CDR3 protein gets one entry after TCRdb re-called the multiplex PCR reads with MiXCR. Among 350,000 to 400,000 distinct CDR3 sequences listed, just under 15% were seen once. Material: blood. Source of these receptors: a woman in her twenties or thirties with Graves' hyperthyroidism.

The CDR3, as DNA: TGTGCCTGGGAGTCGGGAGGGCGGAGTGAAAAACTGTTTTTT. It specifies CAWESGGRSEKLFF. This rearrangement joins TRBV30 to TRBJ1-4; no clear D. The CDR3 spans 14 residues. The germline gives CDR1 GTSNPN, CDR2 SVGIG (reference sequence). V shed 5 bases and J shed 7 bases, with 17 bases lying between them.

The V and J genes are TRBV4-1 and TRBJ2-7, with D perhaps matching TRBD1 or TRBD2 (6 bases each). CDR1 MGHRA and CDR2 YSYEKL come from the germline V gene. The CDR3 spans 13 residues. Trimming stripped 4 bases from V and 7 bases from J, with 14 bases between. The CDR3 reads CASSRTGAEEQYF. The CDR3 DNA reads as TGCGCCAGCAGCCGCACGGGGGCGGAAGAGCAGTACTTC.

The CDR3 here is CASSSTGVSSTGELFF. CDR3 coding DNA: TGCGCCAGCAGCTCCACAGGGGTGAGCAGCACCGGGGAGCTGTTTTTT. The chain has TRBV5-1 and TRBJ2-2; 7 bases fit TRBD1. This CDR3 has 16 amino acids. With 3 bases clipped from V and 4 bases from J, the junction kept 9 bases outside the gene matches. Germline CDR1 is SGHRS and CDR2 is YFSETQ.

This clonotype appeared a few times. The rearrangement joins TRBV9 to TRBJ2-3; weak D call: TRBD2 (7 bases). The CDR3 runs 15 residues. Germline V lookup: CDR1 SGDLS, CDR2 YYNGEE. The ends were cut back, 7 bases at V and 4 bases at J, with 19 bases in the middle. The CDR3 bases are TGTGCCAGCGGCTTCCAGGGGAGGGTAGCAGATACGCAGTATTTT. It specifies CASGFQGRVADTQYF.

The chain is built from TRBV15 and TRBJ2-1; 8 nucleotides line up with TRBD2. The CDR3 extends over 14 amino acids. V lost 0 bases and J lost 15; bases outside the gene matches: 10. The germline V gene encodes CDR1 LNHNV and CDR2 YYDKDF (reference sequence). Here the CDR3 DNA reads TGTGCCACCAGCAGAGATCGTATAGGGACTAGTCGGTTCTTC. Amino acids: CATSRDRIGTSRFF.

This clonotype was observed many times. This sequence joins TRBV15 and TRBJ2-7, with D tentatively TRBD2 (6 bases). Germline CDR1 LNHNV, CDR2 YYDKDF (reference sequence). Trimming cost V 1 base and J 1 base, with 14 bases left between them. This CDR3 contains 16 residues. CDR3 protein: CATSRGGAEGSYEQYF. The DNA of the CDR3 is TGTGCCACCAGCAGAGGCGGGGCAGAGGGGTCCTACGAGCAGTACTTC.

This clonotype was counted at least ten times. The V and J genes are TRBV3-1 and TRBJ2-3; 8 nucleotides align to TRBD2. The length of the CDR3 is 14 residues. Germline V CDR1 and CDR2: LGHDT, YNNKEL (reference sequence). Trimming took 5 bases from V and 4 from J; bases not matched to a gene: 5. CDR3 bases: TGTGCCAGCAGCATGGCGGGAGGACCAGATACGCAGTATTTT. This gives the protein CASSMAGGPDTQYF.

This clonotype came up many times. V gene TRBV11-2 combines with J gene TRBJ2-3; 7 positions match TRBD1. The length of the CDR3 is 15 residues. The germline CDR1 and CDR2 sequences are SGHAT and FQNNGV. The junction had 10 bases not matched to a gene; V was cut back by 7 bases and J by 3 bases. The CDR3 DNA sequence: TGTGCCAGCAAGCAACAGGGGTTTAGTACAGATACGCAGTATTTT. Encoded protein: CASKQQGFSTDTQYF.

This clonotype has just a few counts. The chain has TRBV12-5 and TRBJ2-2; the match to TRBD2 covers 8 bases. Losses at the gene ends were 7 bases for V and 5 bases for J; bases not matched to a gene: 9. The germline V gene encodes CDR1 LGHNT and CDR2 FRNRAP. CDR3 length equals 15 residues. CDR3 in amino acids: CASVLSASGTGELFF. The CDR3 DNA follows: TGTGCTAGTGTCCTGTCCGCTAGCGGGACCGGGGAGCTGTTTTTT.

This clonotype came up a few times. The chain carries TRBV28 and TRBJ2-7; a possible D gene is TRBD2 (7 bases). The V gene's germline CDR1 is MDHEN and CDR2 SYDVKM. V shed 4 bases and J shed 5 bases, with 24 bases lying between them. The CDR3 sequence is 17 residues long. The CDR3 here is CASSSQGGRGSTDEQYF. In nucleotides, the CDR3 is TGTGCCAGCAGTTCCCAAGGGGGTCGCGGGAGTACCGACGAGCAGTACTTC.

This clonotype was recorded a few times. The chain recombines TRBV5-8 with TRBJ2-2; unclear D gene. Germline V gene sequence: CDR1 SGHTS, CDR2 YDEGEE. The CDR3 has 15 residues. V was cut by 2 bases and J by 6 bases, with 14 bases left in between. This chain's CDR3 is CASSFVKASAGELFF. The CDR3, as DNA: TGTGCCAGCAGCTTTGTTAAGGCGAGCGCCGGGGAGCTGTTTTTT.

This sequence joins TRBV15 and TRBJ2-7; D uncertain. The CDR3 runs to 13 residues. Germline-derived CDR1 and CDR2 are LNHNV and YYDKDF (reference sequence). V was cut by 8 bases and J by 0 bases, with 11 bases left in between. CDR3 DNA sequence: TGTGCCACCGCCTTGACAAACTCCTACGAGCAGTACTTC. Residues: CATALTNSYEQYF.

There are many counts of this clonotype. This sequence joins TRBV20-1 and TRBJ2-7; possibly TRBD1 for D (5 bases). There are 11 residues in the CDR3. The V end was cut by 4 bases, the J end by 3 bases, with 7 bases between. CDR1 and CDR2 from the germline V gene are DFQATT and SNEGSKA (reference sequence). CDR3 protein: CSAIRVYEQYF. The CDR3 DNA reads as TGCAGTGCTATCAGGGTCTACGAGCAGTACTTC.

Many counts were recorded for this clonotype. The V call is TRBV28, the J call TRBJ1-2, with 9 bases fitting TRBD1. The ends lost 2 bases at V and 1 base at J; junction bases unmatched: 5. The CDR3 has 16 residues. Germline V gene data show CDR1 as MDHEN and CDR2 as SYDVKM. The DNA for the CDR3 is TGTGCCAGCAGTTTAGACAGGGGGTCCGTTAACTATGGCTACACCTTC. Protein product: CASSLDRGSVNYGYTF.

V is TRBV20-1 and J is TRBJ2-3; 8 positions match TRBD2. J was trimmed by 0 bases and V by 3 bases; bases with no gene match: 5. The length of the CDR3 is 15 residues. CDR1 is DFQATT, CDR2 SNEGSKA, per germline (reference sequence). This CDR3 is CSASRPSGSTDTQYF. The CDR3 DNA reads TGCAGTGCTAGCAGGCCTAGCGGGAGCACAGATACGCAGTATTTT.

The table lists this clonotype with many counts. The V call is TRBV4-1, the J call TRBJ2-7; 7 bases match TRBD2. Per the germline V gene, CDR1 is MGHRA and CDR2 is YSYEKL. Trimming took 2 bases from V and 3 from J; bases not matched to a gene: 13. The CDR3 loop spans 17 amino acids. The CDR3: CASSQQTSVGTGYEQYF. CDR3 sequence (DNA): TGCGCCAGCAGCCAACAAACTAGCGTAGGGACGGGCTACGAGCAGTACTTC.

The sample holds many counts of this clonotype. The chain is built from TRBV30 and TRBJ2-1; D unclear. Trimming shortened V by 0 bases and J by 10 bases, and 7 bases separated the two germline ends. CDR1 is GTSNPN and CDR2 is SVGIG in the germline V gene (reference sequence). The CDR3 extends over 11 amino acids. The CDR3 protein is CAWSVAREQFF. The CDR3 DNA sequence: TGTGCCTGGAGTGTAGCCCGGGAGCAGTTCTTC.

The sample holds many counts of this clonotype. The chain couples TRBV3-1 to TRBJ1-2; the D gene is possibly TRBD1 (5 bases). CDR1 LGHDT and CDR2 YNNKEL come from the germline V gene (reference sequence). Trimming took off 4 bases at V and 6 bases at J, with 21 bases between the two ends. There are 16 residues in the CDR3. The CDR3 DNA follows: TGTGCCAGCAGCCTTCCGGGACCCACCATAGGGAATGGCTACACCTTC. Translating it yields CASSLPGPTIGNGYTF.

In nucleotides, the CDR3 is TGTGCCACCGGCGATGCTTGGCAAGAGACCCAGTACTTC. Its protein is CATGDAWQETQYF. This rearrangement joins TRBV24-1 to TRBJ2-5; no definite D call. CDR3 length: 13 residues. V was trimmed by 9 bases and J by 2 bases, leaving 12 bases between them. Germline CDR1 KGHDR, CDR2 SFDVKD.

This clonotype was observed many times. The chain has TRBV30 and TRBJ1-1; D call uncertain. Germline V gene sequence: CDR1 GTSNPN, CDR2 SVGIG (reference sequence). CDR3 length: 13 amino acids. V lost 0 bases and J 2 bases, leaving 7 bases between the germline ends. The CDR3 protein is CAWSVDFNTEAFF. CDR3 DNA sequence: TGTGCCTGGAGTGTAGACTTCAACACTGAAGCTTTCTTT.

This clonotype showed up just a few times. The chain has TRBV29-1 and TRBJ2-7; TRBD2 agrees at 9 bases. The CDR3 sequence is 15 residues long. CDR1 and CDR2 (germline): SQVTM, ANQGSEA. V dropped 4 bases and J dropped 6; count of bases not matched to a gene: 13. DNA of the CDR3: TGCAGCGTTGTGACTAGCGGAGTTGGGACCGGCGAGCAGTACTTC. Protein: CSVVTSGVGTGEQYF.

This clonotype was seen many times. The chain links TRBV12-3 or TRBV12-4 to TRBJ2-2; 8 bases line up with TRBD2. The junction had 10 bases not matched to a gene; V was cut back by 4 bases and J by 3 bases. The CDR3 is 17 amino acids. CDR3 protein: CASSSIPRGRYTGELFF. The CDR3 nucleotides are TGTGCCAGCAGTTCCATCCCCCGCGGGAGGTACACCGGGGAGCTGTTTTTT.

There are a few counts of this clonotype. In DNA, the CDR3 is TGTGCCACCAGACTAGAAGGCACCGGGGAGCTGTTTTTT. It translates to CATRLEGTGELFF. The V and J genes are TRBV24-1 and TRBJ2-2; TRBD2 might be the D (5 bases). Trimming pared 7 bases from V and 4 bases from J, leaving 9 bases between. The germline CDR1 and CDR2 sequences are KGHDR and SFDVKD. The CDR3 is 13 amino acids.

The gene calls are TRBV11-2 and TRBJ2-5; the match to TRBD2 covers 9 bases. CDR3 length: 17 amino acids. Germline values: CDR1 SGHAT, CDR2 FQNNGV. The junction had 11 bases not matched to a gene; V was cut back by 2 bases and J by 4 bases. The CDR3 DNA sequence: TGTGCCAGCAGCTTACTAGCGGGATCCTCGAGAGGAGAGACCCAGTACTTC. It translates to CASSLLAGSSRGETQYF.

The table lists this clonotype with many counts. V gene TRBV20-1 combines with J gene TRBJ2-1; TRBD2 might be the D (5 bases). V lost 4 bases and J 10 bases, leaving 17 bases between the germline ends. The germline CDR1 and CDR2 sequences are DFQATT and SNEGSKA (reference sequence). This CDR3 has 13 amino acids. The CDR3 nucleotides read TGCAGTGCTACCCGGGCCTCCCCGGGGGAGCAGTTCTTC. It codes for CSATRASPGEQFF.

The table lists this clonotype with many counts. The V gene is TRBV7-2, the J gene TRBJ2-1; 15 bases line up with TRBD2. The CDR3 has 15 residues. With 6 bases clipped from V and 8 bases from J, the junction kept 5 bases outside the gene matches. Per the germline V gene, CDR1 is SGHTA and CDR2 is FQGNSA. The CDR3: CASSQGLAGGDEQFF. The CDR3 DNA sequence: TGTGCCAGCAGTCAAGGACTAGCGGGAGGGGATGAGCAGTTCTTC. Full variable domain (missing parts from reference TRBV7-2 and TRBJ2-1): GAGVSQSPSNKVTEKGKDVELRCDPISGHTALYWYRQSLGQGLEFLIYFQGNSAPDKSGLPSDRFSAERTGGSVSTLTIQRTQQEDSAVYLCASSQGLAGGDEQFFGPGTRLTVL.

The V call is TRBV24-1, the J call TRBJ1-2; D gene unclear. V was shortened by 5 bases and J by 2 bases, with 8 bases between the two germline ends. This CDR3 region has 13 residues. Germline assignment: CDR1 KGHDR and CDR2 SFDVKD. The CDR3 DNA reads TGTGCCACCAGTGTTAAGGAGAACTATGGCTACACCTTC. Translation: CATSVKENYGYTF.

Ten or more counts support this clonotype. The chain recombines TRBV11-2 with TRBJ2-7; 8 bases align to TRBD1. Germline trimming cut 5 bases from V and 3 bases from J; bases unmatched to any gene: 6. The CDR3 totals 14 residues. Germline V CDR1 and CDR2: SGHAT, FQNNGV. The CDR3 sequence is CASSLQTGGYEQYF. CDR3 bases: TGTGCCAGCAGCCTTCAAACAGGGGGCTACGAGCAGTACTTC. Full variable domain (rest looked up from reference TRBV11-2 and TRBJ2-7): EAGVAQSPRYKIIEKRQSVAFWCNPISGHATLYWYQQILGQGPKLLIQFQNNGVVDDSQLPKDRFSAERLKGVDSTLKIQPAKLEDSAVYLCASSLQTGGYEQYFGPGTRLTVT.

This clonotype was counted many times. The chain joins TRBV11-2 to TRBJ1-5, with D perhaps TRBD1 (5 bases). Germline V lookup: CDR1 SGHAT, CDR2 FQNNGV. The CDR3 is 16 amino acids. V was clipped by 5 bases and J by 2 bases, with 16 bases between them. For the CDR3, the DNA is TGTGCCAGCAGCGGAACCACAGGCCCTCGCAATCAGCCCCAGCATTTT. This encodes CASSGTTGPRNQPQHF.

V and J are TRBV20-1 and TRBJ2-7, with a tentative D call TRBD2 (5 bases). In germline, CDR1 is DFQATT, CDR2 SNEGSKA (reference sequence). CDR3 length: 10 residues. V was shortened by 6 bases and J by 2 bases, with 5 bases between the two germline ends. This chain's CDR3 is CSAGTYEQYF. CDR3 DNA: TGCAGTGCCGGGACCTACGAGCAGTACTTC.